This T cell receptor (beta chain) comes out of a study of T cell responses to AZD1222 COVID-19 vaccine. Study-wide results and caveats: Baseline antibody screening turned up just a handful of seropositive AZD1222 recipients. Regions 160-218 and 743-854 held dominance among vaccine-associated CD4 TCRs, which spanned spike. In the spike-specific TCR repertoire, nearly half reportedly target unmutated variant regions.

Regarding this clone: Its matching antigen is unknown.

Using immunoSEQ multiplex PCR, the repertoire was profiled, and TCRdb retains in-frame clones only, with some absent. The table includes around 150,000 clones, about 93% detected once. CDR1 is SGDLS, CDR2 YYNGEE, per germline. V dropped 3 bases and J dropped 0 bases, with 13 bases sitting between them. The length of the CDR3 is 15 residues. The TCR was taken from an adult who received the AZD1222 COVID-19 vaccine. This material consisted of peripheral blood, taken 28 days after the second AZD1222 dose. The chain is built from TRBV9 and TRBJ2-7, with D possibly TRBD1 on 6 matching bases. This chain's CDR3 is CASSATGYSSYEQYF. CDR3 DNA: TGTGCCAGCAGCGCCACAGGGTACAGCTCCTACGAGCAGTACTTC.